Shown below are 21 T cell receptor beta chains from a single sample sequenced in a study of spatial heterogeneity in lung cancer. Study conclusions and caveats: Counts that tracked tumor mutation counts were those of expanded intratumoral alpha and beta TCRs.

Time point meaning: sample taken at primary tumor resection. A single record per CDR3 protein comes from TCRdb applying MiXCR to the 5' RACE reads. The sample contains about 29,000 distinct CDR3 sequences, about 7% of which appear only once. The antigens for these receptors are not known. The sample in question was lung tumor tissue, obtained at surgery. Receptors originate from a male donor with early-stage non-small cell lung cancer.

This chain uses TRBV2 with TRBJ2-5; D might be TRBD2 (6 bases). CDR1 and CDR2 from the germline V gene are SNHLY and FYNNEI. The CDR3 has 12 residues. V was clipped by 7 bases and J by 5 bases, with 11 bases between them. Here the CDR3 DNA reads TGTGCCAGCACTACTGGGGGGGAGACCCAGTACTTC. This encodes CASTTGGETQYF.

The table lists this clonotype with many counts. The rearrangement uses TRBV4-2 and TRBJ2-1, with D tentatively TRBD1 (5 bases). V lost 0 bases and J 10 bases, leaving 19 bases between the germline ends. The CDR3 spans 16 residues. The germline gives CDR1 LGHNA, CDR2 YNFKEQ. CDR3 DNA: TGTGCCAGCAGCCAAGATTCGCAGGGAAGGGGTCGCGAGCAGTTCTTC. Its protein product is CASSQDSQGRGREQFF.

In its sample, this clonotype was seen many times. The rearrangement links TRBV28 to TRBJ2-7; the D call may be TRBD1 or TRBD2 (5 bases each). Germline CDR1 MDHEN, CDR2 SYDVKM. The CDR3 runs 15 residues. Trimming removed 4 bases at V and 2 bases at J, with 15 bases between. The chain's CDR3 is CASSSLGTLTYEQYF. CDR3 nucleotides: TGTGCCAGCAGTTCCCTCGGGACGTTAACCTACGAGCAGTACTTC. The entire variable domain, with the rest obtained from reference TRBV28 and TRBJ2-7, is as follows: DVKVTQSSRYLVKRTGEKVFLECVQDMDHENMFWYRQDPGLGLRLIYFSYDVKMKEKGDIPEGYSVSREKKERFSLILESASTNQTSMYLCASSSLGTLTYEQYFGPGTRLTVT.

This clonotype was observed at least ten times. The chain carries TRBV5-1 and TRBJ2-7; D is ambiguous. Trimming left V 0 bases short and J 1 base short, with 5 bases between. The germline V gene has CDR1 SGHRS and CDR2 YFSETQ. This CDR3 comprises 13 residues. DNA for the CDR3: TGCGCCAGCAGCTTGGGAGCTTCCTACGAGCAGTACTTC. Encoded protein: CASSLGASYEQYF.

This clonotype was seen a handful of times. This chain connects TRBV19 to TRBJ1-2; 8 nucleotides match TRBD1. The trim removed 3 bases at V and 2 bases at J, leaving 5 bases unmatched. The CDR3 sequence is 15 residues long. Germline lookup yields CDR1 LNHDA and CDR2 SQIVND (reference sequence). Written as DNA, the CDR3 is TGTGCCAGTAGTATCTGGGACAGGAGAAACTATGGCTACACCTTC. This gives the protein CASSIWDRRNYGYTF.

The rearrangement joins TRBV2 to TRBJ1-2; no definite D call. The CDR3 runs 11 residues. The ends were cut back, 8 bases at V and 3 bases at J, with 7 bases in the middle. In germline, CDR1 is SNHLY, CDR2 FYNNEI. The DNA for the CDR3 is TGTGCCAGCGGCGACTACTATGGCTACACCTTC. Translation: CASGDYYGYTF.

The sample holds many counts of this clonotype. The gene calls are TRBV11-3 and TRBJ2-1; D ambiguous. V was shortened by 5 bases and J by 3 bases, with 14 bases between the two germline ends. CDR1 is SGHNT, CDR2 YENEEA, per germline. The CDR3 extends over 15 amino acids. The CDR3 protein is CASSTGQGNYNEQFF. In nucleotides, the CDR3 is TGTGCCAGCAGCACCGGCCAAGGGAACTACAATGAGCAGTTCTTC.

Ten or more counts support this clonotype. CDR3 protein: CSARDPGLPEQYF. For the CDR3, the DNA is TGCAGTGCTAGAGATCCGGGACTTCCTGAGCAGTACTTC. The chain has TRBV20-1 and TRBJ2-7; possibly TRBD2 for D (6 bases). V was trimmed by 0 bases and J by 7 bases, leaving 13 bases between them. The germline V gene encodes CDR1 DFQATT and CDR2 SNEGSKA (reference sequence). This CDR3 is 13 amino acids long.

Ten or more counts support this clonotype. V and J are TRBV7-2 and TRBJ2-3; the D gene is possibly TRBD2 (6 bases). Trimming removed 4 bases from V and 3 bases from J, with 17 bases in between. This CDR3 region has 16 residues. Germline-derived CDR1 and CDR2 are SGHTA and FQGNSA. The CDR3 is CASSSTIGGLTDTQYF. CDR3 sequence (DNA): TGTGCCAGCAGCTCCACGATCGGGGGTTTAACAGATACGCAGTATTTT.

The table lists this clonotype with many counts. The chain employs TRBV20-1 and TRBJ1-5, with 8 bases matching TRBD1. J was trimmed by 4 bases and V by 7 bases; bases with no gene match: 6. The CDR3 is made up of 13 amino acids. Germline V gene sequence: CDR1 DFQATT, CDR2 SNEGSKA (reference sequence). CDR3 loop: CSVGGQANQPQHF. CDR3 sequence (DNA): TGCAGTGTAGGGGGACAGGCGAATCAGCCCCAGCATTTT.

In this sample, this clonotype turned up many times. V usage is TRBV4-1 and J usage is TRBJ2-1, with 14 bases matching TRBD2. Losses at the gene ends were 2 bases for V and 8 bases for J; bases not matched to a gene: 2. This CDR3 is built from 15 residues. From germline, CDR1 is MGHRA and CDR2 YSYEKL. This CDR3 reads CASSQRLAGGHEQFF. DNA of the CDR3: TGCGCCAGCAGCCAAAGACTAGCGGGGGGGCATGAGCAGTTCTTC.

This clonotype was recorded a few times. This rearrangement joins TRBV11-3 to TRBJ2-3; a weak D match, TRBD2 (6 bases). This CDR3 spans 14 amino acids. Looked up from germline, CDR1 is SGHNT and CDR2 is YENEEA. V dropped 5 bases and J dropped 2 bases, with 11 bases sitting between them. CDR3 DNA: TGTGCCAGCAGCCCAAGCGGGCCCACAGATACGCAGTATTTT. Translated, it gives CASSPSGPTDTQYF.

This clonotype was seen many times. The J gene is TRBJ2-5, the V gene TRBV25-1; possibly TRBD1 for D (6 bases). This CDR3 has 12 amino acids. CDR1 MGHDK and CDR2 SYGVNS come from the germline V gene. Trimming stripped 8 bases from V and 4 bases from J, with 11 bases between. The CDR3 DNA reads TGTGCCAGCCAGGGGAACGGAGAGACCCAGTACTTC. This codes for CASQGNGETQYF.

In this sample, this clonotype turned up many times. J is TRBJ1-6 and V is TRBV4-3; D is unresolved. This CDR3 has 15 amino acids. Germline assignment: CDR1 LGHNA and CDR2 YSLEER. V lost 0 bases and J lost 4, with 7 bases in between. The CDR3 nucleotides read TGCGCCAGCAGCCAAGAAATGGCTTATAATTCACCCCTCCACTTT. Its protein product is CASSQEMAYNSPLHF.

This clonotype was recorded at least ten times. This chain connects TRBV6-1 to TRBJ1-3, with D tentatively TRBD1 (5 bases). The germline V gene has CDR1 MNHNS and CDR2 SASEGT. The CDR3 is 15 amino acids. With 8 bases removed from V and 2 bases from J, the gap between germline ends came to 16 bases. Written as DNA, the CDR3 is TGTGCCAGCGGAAAGGAGTCGGGGGCTGGAAACACCATATATTTT. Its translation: CASGKESGAGNTIYF.

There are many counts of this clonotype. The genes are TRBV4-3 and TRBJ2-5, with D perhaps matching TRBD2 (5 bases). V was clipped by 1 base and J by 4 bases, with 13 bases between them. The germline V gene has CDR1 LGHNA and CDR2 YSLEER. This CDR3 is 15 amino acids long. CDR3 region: CASSQAPQAGETQYF. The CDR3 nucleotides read TGCGCCAGCAGCCAAGCTCCCCAGGCGGGAGAGACCCAGTACTTC.

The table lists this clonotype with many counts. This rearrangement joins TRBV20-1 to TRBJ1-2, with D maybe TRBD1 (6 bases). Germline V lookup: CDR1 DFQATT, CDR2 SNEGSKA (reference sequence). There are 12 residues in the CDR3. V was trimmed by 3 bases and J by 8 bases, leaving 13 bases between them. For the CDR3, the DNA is TGCAGTGCTAGCTGGCAGGGGCAGGGCTACACCTTC. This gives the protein CSASWQGQGYTF.

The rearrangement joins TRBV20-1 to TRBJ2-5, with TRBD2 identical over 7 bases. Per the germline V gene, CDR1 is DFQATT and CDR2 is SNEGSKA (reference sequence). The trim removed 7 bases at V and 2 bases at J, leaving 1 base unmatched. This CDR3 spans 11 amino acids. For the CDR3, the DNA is TGCAGTGAGGGAGGGCAAGAGACCCAGTACTTC. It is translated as CSEGGQETQYF.

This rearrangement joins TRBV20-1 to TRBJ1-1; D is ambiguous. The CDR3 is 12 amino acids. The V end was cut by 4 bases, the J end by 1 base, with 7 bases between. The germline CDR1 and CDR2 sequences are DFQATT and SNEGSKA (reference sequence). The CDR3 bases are TGCAGTGCTAAGATTCGGAACACTGAAGCTTTCTTT. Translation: CSAKIRNTEAFF.

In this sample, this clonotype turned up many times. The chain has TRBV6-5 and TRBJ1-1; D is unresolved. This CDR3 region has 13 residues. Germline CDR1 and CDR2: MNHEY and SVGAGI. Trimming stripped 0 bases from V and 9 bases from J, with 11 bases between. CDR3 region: CASSYSKVRQAFF. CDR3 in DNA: TGTGCCAGCAGTTACTCGAAAGTCCGGCAAGCTTTCTTT.

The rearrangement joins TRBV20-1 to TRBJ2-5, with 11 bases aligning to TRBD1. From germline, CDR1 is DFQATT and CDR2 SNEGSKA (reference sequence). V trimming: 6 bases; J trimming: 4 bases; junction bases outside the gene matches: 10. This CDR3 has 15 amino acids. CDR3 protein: CSAPVDRGHLETQYF. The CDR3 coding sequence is TGCAGTGCCCCAGTGGACAGGGGGCATCTAGAGACCCAGTACTTC.